The table lists the clone carrying this T cell receptor beta chain with a count of one. The sample originates from a study of CD8 T cells in Susac syndrome. Germline CDR1 DFQATT, CDR2 SNEGSKA (reference sequence). This CDR3 is built from 17 residues. V was cut by 5 bases and J by 1 base, with 21 bases left in between. RNA was extracted with the RNeasy kit, and a quantity of about 0.45 to 1 ug was reverse transcribed using random hexamers. TCRdb used MiXCR to reprocess the immunoSEQ multiplex PCR reads, holding one entry per CDR3 protein. This table holds under 150,000 distinct CDR3 sequences, over 90% found once. Recently defined diagnostic criteria for definite or probable disease were fulfilled by Susac syndrome patients.

The chain employs TRBV20-1 and TRBJ2-4, with D maybe TRBD1 (5 bases). Sample: CD4+ T cells from PBMCs. The receptor comes from a human donor with Susac syndrome. CDR3 bases: TGCAGTGCTTCAAAGACGGGCAGGGATCTTGCCAAAAACATTCAGTACTTC. Protein sequence: CSASKTGRDLAKNIQYF.